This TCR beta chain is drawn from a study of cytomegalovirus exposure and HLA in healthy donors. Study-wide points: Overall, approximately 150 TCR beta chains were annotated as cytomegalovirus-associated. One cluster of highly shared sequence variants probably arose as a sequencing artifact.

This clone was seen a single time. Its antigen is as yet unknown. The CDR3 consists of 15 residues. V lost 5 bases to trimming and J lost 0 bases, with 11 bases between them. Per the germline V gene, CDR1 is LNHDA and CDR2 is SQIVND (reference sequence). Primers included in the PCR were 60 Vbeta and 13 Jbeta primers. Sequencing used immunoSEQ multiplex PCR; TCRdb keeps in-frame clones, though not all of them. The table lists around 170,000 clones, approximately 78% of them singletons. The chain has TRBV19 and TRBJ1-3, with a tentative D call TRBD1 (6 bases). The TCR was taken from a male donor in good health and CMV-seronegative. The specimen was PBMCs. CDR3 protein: CASSFGQLSGNTIYF. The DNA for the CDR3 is TGTGCCAGTAGTTTCGGACAGCTCTCTGGAAACACCATATATTTT.